This paragraph covers one T cell receptor (beta chain) sequence. Germline trimming cut 7 bases from V and 7 bases from J; bases unmatched to any gene: 8. This CDR3 region has 14 residues. The record originates from a study of technical replicates of blood from four donors. Here immunoSEQ multiplex PCR was the method, and the copy in TCRdb shows in-frame clones only, minus some. There are roughly 70,000 clones in the sample; 85% to 95% occur only once, and about 0.38% lies in the top ten. The J gene is TRBJ1-3, the V gene TRBV23-1; 9 bases align to TRBD1. TRBV23-1 is recorded as an ORF, its role being uncertain. Material for sequencing was T cells isolated from PBMCs. The receptor was isolated from a human donor in good health. Here the CDR3 DNA reads TGCGCCAGCATCAAACAGGGGGCGCGTAACACCATATATTTT. Protein: CASIKQGARNTIYF.